The 13 T cell receptor beta chains below were found in one sample sequenced in a study of blood T cell repertoires in COVID-19. The method was immunoSEQ multiplex PCR; TCRdb's version includes in-frame clones alone and lacks a portion of them. The table lists approximately 53,000 clones, roughly 82% of them singletons, with around 22% in the top ten. Material for sequencing was peripheral blood. These receptors all come from a woman in her sixties with acute or convalescent COVID-19.

The rearrangement uses TRBV5-1 and TRBJ1-3; a possible D gene is TRBD1 (5 bases). Trimming took off 4 bases at V and 0 bases at J, with 14 bases between the two ends. The CDR3 covers 16 residues. From germline, CDR1 is SGHRS and CDR2 YFSETQ. The CDR3 sequence is CASSRTTGSSGNTIYF. The CDR3 region has the DNA TGCGCCAGCAGCAGGACAACCGGGAGCTCTGGAAACACCATATATTTT.

The chain is built from TRBV29-1 and TRBJ1-2; D is perhaps TRBD1 (6 bases). The V gene lost 4 bases and the J gene lost 2 bases, with 11 bases spanning the gap. Germline V gene data show CDR1 as SQVTM and CDR2 as ANQGSEA. The CDR3 contains 13 residues. DNA for the CDR3: TGCAGCGTTGGTCTGGGGGCGAACTATGGCTACACCTTC. Its protein is CSVGLGANYGYTF.

This clone has just one count. The genes are TRBV10-3 and TRBJ1-3, with D uncertain. Trimming pared 6 bases from V and 0 bases from J, leaving 12 bases between. CDR1 is ENHRY, CDR2 SYGVKD, per germline. This CDR3 spans 15 amino acids. In DNA, the CDR3 is TGTGCCATCAGGAGTGATTATAGCTCTGGAAACACCATATATTTT. Translated: CAIRSDYSSGNTIYF.

This clone was recorded a few times. This chain connects TRBV9 to TRBJ2-1; D is perhaps TRBD2 (6 bases). CDR1 and CDR2 (germline): SGDLS, YYNGEE. The CDR3 is 15 residues long. V was shortened by 4 bases and J by 8 bases, with 19 bases between the two germline ends. CDR3 residues: CASSPFGSRMDEQFF. The DNA for the CDR3 is TGTGCCAGCAGCCCCTTCGGGAGCCGAATGGATGAGCAGTTCTTC.

This clone was seen more than once but under ten times. This chain uses TRBV5-1 with TRBJ2-1; 13 nucleotides match TRBD2. The V segment lost 3 bases and the J segment 6 bases; nucleotides outside the gene matches: 3. Germline V gives CDR1 SGHRS, CDR2 YFSETQ. The CDR3 length is 15 residues. The CDR3 sequence is CASSWGLAGTNEQFF. In DNA form, the CDR3 reads TGCGCCAGCAGCTGGGGACTAGCGGGGACCAATGAGCAGTTCTTC.

J is TRBJ2-5 and V is TRBV27, with 8 bases aligning to TRBD2. This CDR3 has 13 amino acids. V dropped 3 bases and J dropped 3; count of bases not matched to a gene: 0. CDR1 and CDR2 from the germline V gene are MNHEY and SMNVEV (reference sequence). CDR3 region: CASSFGGEETQYF. CDR3 coding DNA: TGTGCCAGCAGTTTCGGGGGGGAAGAGACCCAGTACTTC.

The chain uses TRBV4-1 and TRBJ1-4, with D maybe TRBD1 (5 bases). V gave up 6 bases and J gave up 8 bases, with 19 bases separating them. This CDR3 has 15 residues. From germline, CDR1 is MGHRA and CDR2 YSYEKL. The CDR3 reads CASRPSPGGEEKLFF. DNA for the CDR3: TGCGCCAGCAGGCCCTCACCCGGGGGTGAGGAAAAACTGTTTTTT.

V usage is TRBV29-1 and J usage is TRBJ2-1; 9 bases are a match to TRBD2. J gave up 3 bases and V 4 bases, and 4 bases lay outside the gene matches. Germline V gives CDR1 SQVTM, CDR2 ANQGSEA. This CDR3 is 14 amino acids long. DNA of the CDR3: TGCAGCGTTGTAATAGCGGGGGACTACAATGAGCAGTTCTTC. Protein: CSVVIAGDYNEQFF.

The chain couples TRBV25-1 to TRBJ2-7; TRBD2 might be the D (6 bases). V gave up 5 bases and J gave up 3 bases, with 8 bases separating them. CDR1 and CDR2 from the germline V gene are MGHDK and SYGVNS. CDR3 size: 12 residues. The CDR3 nucleotides are TGTGCCAGCAGTCGGACTATCTACGAGCAGTACTTC. As protein: CASSRTIYEQYF.

The chain is built from TRBV27 and TRBJ1-5, with a tentative D call TRBD1 (6 bases). This CDR3 spans 15 amino acids. The V gene's germline CDR1 is MNHEY and CDR2 SMNVEV (reference sequence). V was clipped by 2 bases and J by 0 bases, with 8 bases between them. CDR3 sequence reads: CASSLRGYSNQPQHF. The CDR3 DNA reads TGTGCCAGCAGTTTAAGGGGGTATAGCAATCAGCCCCAGCATTTT.

This chain connects TRBV7-8 to TRBJ2-6; D is possibly TRBD1 (6 bases). V lost 4 bases, J lost 0 bases, and 16 bases lay in between. Germline V gives CDR1 SGHVS, CDR2 FQNEAQ. CDR3 length: 18 residues. CDR3 protein: CASSSQGQLHSGANVLTF. The CDR3 bases are TGTGCCAGCAGCTCCCAGGGGCAGTTGCACTCTGGGGCCAACGTCCTGACTTTC.

This clone was seen more than once but under ten times. The J gene is TRBJ2-7, the V gene TRBV7-9; 9 nucleotides line up with TRBD1. The CDR3 totals 16 residues. The V segment lost 5 bases and the J segment 2 bases; nucleotides outside the gene matches: 10. The germline gives CDR1 SEHNR, CDR2 FQNEAQ (reference sequence). This chain's CDR3 is CASSKMIRQGAYEQYF. CDR3 bases: TGTGCCAGCAGCAAAATGATCCGACAGGGGGCCTACGAGCAGTACTTC.

This chain connects TRBV24-1 to TRBJ1-1; perhaps TRBD1 as D (5 bases). CDR3 size: 14 residues. CDR1 is KGHDR and CDR2 is SFDVKD in the germline V gene. Trimming cost V 4 bases and J 3 bases, with 11 bases left between them. The CDR3 sequence is CATSEGGLDTEAFF. For the CDR3, the DNA is TGTGCCACCAGTGAGGGGGGACTGGACACTGAAGCTTTCTTT.